This T cell receptor beta chain was sequenced in a study of glioma-infiltrating T cells after dendritic cell vaccination. The immunoSEQ assay amplified TCRB CDR3 from up to about 2 ug DNA. Primers: 60 V beta forward and 13 J beta reverse. Generated by immunoSEQ multiplex PCR, the TCRdb table keeps only in-frame clones and is missing some. The sample lists roughly 20,000 clones; 79% were seen once. Details on this clone: Its antigen is still unknown.

General study results and limits: Higher pretreatment TIL content predicted longer progression-free time and survival.

The CDR3 covers 13 residues. CDR1 and CDR2 (germline): MNHEY, SMNVEV (reference sequence). With 7 bases removed from V and 3 bases from J, the gap between germline ends came to 13 bases. Sequenced here: blood, sampled before dendritic cell vaccination. The chain uses TRBV27 and TRBJ2-7, with D possibly matching TRBD2 (5 bases). The TCR originated in a human donor with glioblastoma. The CDR3 nucleotides are TGTGCCAGCACAAGCCTTCGGGACTACGAGCAGTACTTC. It specifies CASTSLRDYEQYF.